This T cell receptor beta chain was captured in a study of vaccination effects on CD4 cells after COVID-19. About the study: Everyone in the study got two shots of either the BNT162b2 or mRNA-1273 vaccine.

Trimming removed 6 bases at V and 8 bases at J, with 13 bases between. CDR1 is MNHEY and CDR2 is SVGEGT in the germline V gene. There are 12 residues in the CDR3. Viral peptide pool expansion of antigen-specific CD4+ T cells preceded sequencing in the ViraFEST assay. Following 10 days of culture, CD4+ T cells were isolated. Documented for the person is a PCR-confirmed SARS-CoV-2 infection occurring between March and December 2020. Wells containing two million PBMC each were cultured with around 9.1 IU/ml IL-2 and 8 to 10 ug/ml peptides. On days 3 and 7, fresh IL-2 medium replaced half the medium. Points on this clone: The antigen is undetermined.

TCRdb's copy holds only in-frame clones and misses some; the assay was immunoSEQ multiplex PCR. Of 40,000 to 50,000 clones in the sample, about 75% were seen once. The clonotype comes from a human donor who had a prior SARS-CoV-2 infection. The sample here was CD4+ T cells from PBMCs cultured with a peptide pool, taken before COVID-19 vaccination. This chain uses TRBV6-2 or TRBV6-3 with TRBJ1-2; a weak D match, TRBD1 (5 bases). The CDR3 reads CASSQDRGGYTF. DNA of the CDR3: TGTGCCAGCAGCCAAGATCGGGGGGGCTACACCTTC.